The clone carrying this T cell receptor beta chain has at least ten counts. These data come from a study of regulatory T cells in long-lasting Graves disease. In building TCR beta libraries, iRepertoire HTBI primers were used together with Arm-PCR of CDR3 regions. TCRdb independently ran MiXCR on the multiplex PCR reads; one entry per CDR3 protein. The data show about 470,000 distinct CDR3 sequences, under 25% seen once. The germline CDR1 and CDR2 sequences are MNHNS and SASEGT. The CDR3 covers 15 residues. V lost 1 base and J 0 bases, leaving 10 bases between the germline ends. Regarding time point: persistent/refractory GD, antithyroid drugs over 5 years with positive TRAb. From RNA extracted from PBMCs, the TCR library was made.

The source is a female donor with Graves disease. J is TRBJ2-7 and V is TRBV6-1; D gene ambiguous. Here the sequenced sample was peripheral blood mononuclear cells (PBMCs), taken when the disease was refractory, from a patient treated with antithyroid drugs. The CDR3 DNA is TGTGCCAGCAGTGAAGGGGCAGCTCTCTCCTACGAGCAGTACTTC. Amino acids: CASSEGAALSYEQYF.